A selection of T cell receptor beta chains follows, all from one sample in a study of T-cell reconstitution after alpha-beta-depleted transplantation in children. TCRdb re-called the PCR reads through MiXCR, storing one row per CDR3 protein. The data hold 600,000 or so distinct CDR3 sequences, with roughly 24% observed a single time. Sequenced here: PBMCs, mostly from graft donor cells, sampled 360 days after TCRalphabeta/CD19-depleted stem cell transplant. The source of these receptors is a boy in the first two years of life who had a stem cell transplant for acute myeloid leukemia, so the T cells may come from the graft donor. CDR3s include the opening cysteine and the closing phenylalanine or tryptophan. Fields, in order: V gene, clone size, J gene, D gene, CDR3 DNA, CDR3 protein. A D gene is named only where the DNA matches it firmly. Clone size is stated in some rows and not others, as once, few, many or a class when expanded.

V: TRBV5-6
size: .
J: TRBJ2-3
D: .
DNA: TGTGCCAGCAGCTTGGCCAGGCATAGGGGCAGGGTAGATACGCAGTATTTT
CDR3: CASSLARHRGRVDTQYF

V: TRBV29-1
size: many
J: TRBJ2-1
D: .
DNA: TGCAGCGTTGAAGATCGTGACTGGAAAAGGAATGAGCAGTTCTTC
CDR3: CSVEDRDWKRNEQFF

V: TRBV20-1
size: many
J: TRBJ2-7
D: TRBD2
DNA: TGCAGTGCTAATCTAGCGGGGGCTTCCTACGAGCAGTACTTC
CDR3: CSANLAGASYEQYF

V: TRBV4-3
size: many
J: TRBJ2-3
D: .
DNA: TGCGCCAGCAACCCTTCCCCCGCCGGGGTGGTGAGCACAGATACGCAGTATTTT
CDR3: CASNPSPAGVVSTDTQYF

V: TRBV15
size: .
J: TRBJ2-2
D: TRBD1
DNA: TGTGCCACCAGCAGAGAGGGTAAAGGACAGGGGAAGACCGGGGAGCTGTTTTTT
CDR3: CATSREGKGQGKTGELFF

V: TRBV9
size: .
J: TRBJ2-5
D: .
DNA: TGTGCCAGCAGCGTTTCAGGGGAAGGAGAGACCCAGTACTTC
CDR3: CASSVSGEGETQYF

V: TRBV15
size: .
J: TRBJ1-5
D: .
DNA: TGTGCCACCAGCAGAGATTCTACCAAACGTTCAAAGAGTCAGCCCCAGCATTTT
CDR3: CATSRDSTKRSKSQPQHF

V: TRBV7-2
size: many
J: TRBJ2-3
D: .
DNA: TGTGCCAGCAGCTTAAGACTAGTGGCAGATACGCAGTATTTT
CDR3: CASSLRLVADTQYF

V: TRBV20-1
size: many
J: TRBJ1-6
D: .
DNA: TGCAGTGCTGAGGGGGGGGGTAATTCACCCCTCCACTTT
CDR3: CSAEGGGNSPLHF

V: TRBV12-3/TRBV12-4
size: few
J: TRBJ2-2
D: .
DNA: TGTGCCAGCAGTTTTGGAGAGACATTCTACACCGGGGAGCTGTTTTTT
CDR3: CASSFGETFYTGELFF

V: TRBV5-1
size: .
J: TRBJ2-3
D: TRBD2
DNA: TGCGCCAGCAGCGACCGGACTAGCGGGGGGGAAGATACGCAGTATTTT
CDR3: CASSDRTSGGEDTQYF

V: TRBV7-2
size: many
J: TRBJ2-3
D: TRBD2
DNA: TGTGCCAGCAGCTTATTTAGCGGGGAGACAGATACGCAGTATTTT
CDR3: CASSLFSGETDTQYF

V: TRBV27
size: .
J: TRBJ1-5
D: .
DNA: TGTGCCAGCAGTTTAGTGGGGGGGCTTCAGCCCCAGCATTTT
CDR3: CASSLVGGLQPQHF

V: TRBV10-3
size: .
J: TRBJ1-1
D: .
DNA: TGTGCCATCAGTGAAAGTGATTACGCTGAAGCTTTCTTT
CDR3: CAISESDYAEAFF

V: TRBV20-1
size: .
J: TRBJ2-2
D: .
DNA: TGCAGTGCTCCGTCCTATGCCGGGGAGCTGTTTTTT
CDR3: CSAPSYAGELFF

V: TRBV18
size: many
J: TRBJ2-5
D: TRBD1
DNA: TGTGCCACGGGACAGGGCGCCCAAGAGACCCAGTACTTC
CDR3: CATGQGAQETQYF

V: TRBV5-6
size: many
J: TRBJ2-2
D: TRBD1
DNA: TGTGCCAGCAGCTTGGGGGACAGGGGCGGTACCGGGGAGCTGTTTTTT
CDR3: CASSLGDRGGTGELFF

V: TRBV5-1
size: .
J: TRBJ2-1
D: .
DNA: TGCGCCAGCAGCTTGGCCAAGATCCCCAATGAGCAGTTCTTC
CDR3: CASSLAKIPNEQFF

V: TRBV7-8
size: many
J: TRBJ2-5
D: .
DNA: TGTGCCAGCAGCCTTCAGGGGAGAGGGGAGACCCAGTACTTC
CDR3: CASSLQGRGETQYF

V: TRBV5-1
size: many
J: TRBJ2-3
D: .
DNA: TGCGCCAGCAGCTTGCTTCTAGTGGATACGCAGTATTTT
CDR3: CASSLLLVDTQYF

V: TRBV20-1
size: many
J: TRBJ1-5
D: .
DNA: TGCAGTGCTGGGACGGATAGCAATCAGCCCCAGCATTTT
CDR3: CSAGTDSNQPQHF

V: TRBV4-1
size: few
J: TRBJ1-3
D: .
DNA: TGCGCCAGCAGCGCGGCAGGGCTGCGGGACACCATATATTTT
CDR3: CASSAAGLRDTIYF

V: TRBV9
size: few
J: TRBJ2-3
D: TRBD2
DNA: TGTGCCAGCAGCGTTGCCCTAGCGGGGGATGGGGACACAGATACGCAGTATTTT
CDR3: CASSVALAGDGDTDTQYF

V: TRBV25-1
size: .
J: TRBJ2-5
D: .
DNA: TGTGCCAGCAGTGGGAGGGCCGGACAAGAGACCCAGTACTTC
CDR3: CASSGRAGQETQYF

V: TRBV28
size: .
J: TRBJ2-3
D: TRBD1
DNA: TGTGCCGCCAAGGACAGGCGCACAGATACGCAGTATTTT
CDR3: CAAKDRRTDTQYF

V: TRBV27
size: .
J: TRBJ2-3
D: .
DNA: TGTGCCAGCAGTTTATTGGCATCCGGAGATACGCAGTATTTT
CDR3: CASSLLASGDTQYF

V: TRBV7-2
size: .
J: TRBJ2-6
D: .
DNA: TGTGCCAGCAGCTTAGTCGGTGGGCTTGGGGCCAACGTCCTGACTTTC
CDR3: CASSLVGGLGANVLTF

V: TRBV25-1
size: once
J: TRBJ2-2
D: .
DNA: TGTGCCAGCATAGAGAATACGAACACCGGGGAGCTGTTTTTT
CDR3: CASIENTNTGELFF

V: TRBV20-1
size: .
J: TRBJ2-2
D: .
DNA: TGCAGTGCAACTCCGACCGCTGTGCATTCCGGGGAGCTGTTTTTT
CDR3: CSATPTAVHSGELFF

V: TRBV10-3
size: many
J: TRBJ2-7
D: TRBD1
DNA: TGTGCCATCAGGGGACAGGGGAACGAGCAGTACTTC
CDR3: CAIRGQGNEQYF

V: TRBV5-1
size: few
J: TRBJ2-1
D: .
DNA: TGCGCCAGCAGCTTGGGGGCCAGAAGGGACAATGAGCAGTTCTTC
CDR3: CASSLGARRDNEQFF

V: TRBV12-3/TRBV12-4
size: .
J: TRBJ2-7
D: .
DNA: TGTGCCAGCAGTTTCTGGGGGAAAAGCTACGAGCAGTACTTC
CDR3: CASSFWGKSYEQYF

V: TRBV3-1
size: many
J: TRBJ2-7
D: .
DNA: TGTGCCAGCCGCCGAGTCCCGTACGAGCAGTACTTC
CDR3: CASRRVPYEQYF

V: TRBV20-1
size: .
J: TRBJ1-4
D: .
DNA: TGCAGTGCTAGGCGGGGGCTAACTAATGAAAAACTGTTTTTT
CDR3: CSARRGLTNEKLFF

V: TRBV20-1
size: .
J: TRBJ2-3
D: TRBD1
DNA: TGCTGTGCTAGAAGACAGGGTTCTGGCACAGATACGCAGTATTTT
CDR3: CCARRQGSGTDTQYF

V: TRBV20-1
size: many
J: TRBJ2-7
D: TRBD2
DNA: TGCAGTGCTAGAGGGGAGGGCACCTACGCCTCCTACGAGCAGTACTTC
CDR3: CSARGEGTYASYEQYF

V: TRBV7-2
size: .
J: TRBJ2-7
D: TRBD1
DNA: TGTGCCAGCAGCTTTCCCGGGACAGGGGACTACGAGCAGTACTTC
CDR3: CASSFPGTGDYEQYF

V: TRBV6-5
size: few
J: TRBJ2-2
D: .
DNA: TGTGCCAGCAGTTATAGTCTCGGAGCCGCGAACACCGGGGAGCTGTTTTTT
CDR3: CASSYSLGAANTGELFF

V: TRBV7-2
size: once
J: TRBJ2-7
D: .
DNA: TGTGCCAGCAGCTTAAGGAGACAAAACCTTTACGAGCAGTACTTC
CDR3: CASSLRRQNLYEQYF

V: TRBV29-1
size: many
J: TRBJ2-5
D: .
DNA: TGCAGCGTGGATGCAGGAGGAGAGACCCAGTACTTC
CDR3: CSVDAGGETQYF

V: TRBV11-2
size: .
J: TRBJ2-3
D: TRBD2
DNA: TGTGCCAGCAGCTTACGATCTAGCGGGGGGACCGTAACCACAGATACGCAGTATTTT
CDR3: CASSLRSSGGTVTTDTQYF

V: TRBV7-3
size: .
J: TRBJ1-4
D: TRBD1
DNA: TGTGCCAGCAGCCAGGGGGCTAATGAAAAACTGTTTTTT
CDR3: CASSQGANEKLFF

V: TRBV5-8
size: .
J: TRBJ2-4
D: .
DNA: TGTGCCAGCAGCTTGTCAGGGGCAGGCAAAAACATTCAGTACTTC
CDR3: CASSLSGAGKNIQYF

V: TRBV15
size: many
J: TRBJ2-4
D: .
DNA: TGTGCCACCAATGATCCCCTAGCCAAAAACATTCAGTACTTC
CDR3: CATNDPLAKNIQYF

V: TRBV7-2
size: many
J: TRBJ2-5
D: TRBD2
DNA: TGTGCCAGCAGCTTAGGGTCGGCGCGGGGGGTTGGAGAGACCCAGTACTTC
CDR3: CASSLGSARGVGETQYF

V: TRBV20-1
size: .
J: TRBJ1-2
D: .
DNA: TGCAGTGCTAGGTCGCTAACAGTTAACTATGGCTACACCTTC
CDR3: CSARSLTVNYGYTF